The next 25 T cell receptor beta chains were all read from a single sample in a study of relationships among human T cell subsets. The T cell receptor alpha and beta CDR3 regions were amplified from mRNA by semiquantitative ARM-PCR. ARM-PCR used tagged nested gene-specific primers, then communal superprimers for exponential amplification. In TCRdb, the multiplex PCR reads were re-called with MiXCR into one record per CDR3 protein. This table has 8,000 to 10,000 distinct CDR3 sequences, about 55% appearing once. Memory T cells were selected with anti-CD45RO beads from the CD45RA-negative fraction. Specimen: memory T cells sorted from blood. These receptors came from a man aged 35 to 55 in good health.

The genes are TRBV4-1 and TRBJ1-2; 10 nucleotides agree with TRBD1. Germline V lookup: CDR1 MGHRA, CDR2 YSYEKL. The CDR3 length is 17 residues. The ends lost 4 bases at V and 2 bases at J; junction bases unmatched: 10. For the CDR3, the DNA is TGCGCCAGCAGCCGCCATAGTGGGACAGGGGTAAACTATGGCTACACCTTC. It yields the protein CASSRHSGTGVNYGYTF.

This clonotype was recorded a few times. The chain has TRBV28 and TRBJ2-7, with 10 bases matching TRBD2. V lost 8 bases, J lost 2 bases, and 9 bases stayed unmatched. The CDR3 consists of 15 residues. Germline V gives CDR1 MDHEN, CDR2 SYDVKM. The CDR3 DNA is TGTGCCAGCGCCACGGCGGGACTAGCGCCCTACGAGCAGTACTTC. This codes for CASATAGLAPYEQYF.

This chain connects TRBV29-1 to TRBJ2-1; no clear D gene. The CDR3 length is 12 residues. V shed 6 bases and J shed 10 bases, with 16 bases lying between them. From germline, CDR1 is SQVTM and CDR2 ANQGSEA. CDR3 sequence (DNA): TGCAGCGTCCGCCCCGCGTCTCGGGAGCAGTTCTTC. Protein: CSVRPASREQFF.

This chain joins TRBV10-3 and TRBJ1-3; no firm D call. Germline CDR1 and CDR2: ENHRY and SYGVKD. The CDR3 is 15 amino acids. V was trimmed by 3 bases and J by 4 bases, leaving 13 bases between them. The CDR3 DNA follows: TGTGCCATCAGTGAACGGGCCCCCGCGGGAAACACCATATATTTT. This encodes CAISERAPAGNTIYF.

The rearrangement joins TRBV7-9 to TRBJ1-1, with 9 bases that match TRBD1. There are 15 residues in the CDR3. The V gene end was trimmed by 4 bases and the J gene end by 5 bases; junction bases not matched to a gene: 8. Germline V gives CDR1 SEHNR, CDR2 FQNEAQ (reference sequence). Written as DNA, the CDR3 is TGTGCCAGCAGCTCTTGGACAGGGGTGAGGACTGAAGCTTTCTTT. This codes for CASSSWTGVRTEAFF.

In its sample, this clonotype was seen once. V is TRBV11-1 and J is TRBJ2-7; TRBD1 might be the D (5 bases). Germline V gene sequence: CDR1 SGHAT, CDR2 FQDESV (reference sequence). The CDR3 is 13 residues long. Trimming cost V 5 bases and J 6 bases, with 14 bases left between them. CDR3 loop: CASSALGAGEQYF. The CDR3 DNA follows: TGTGCCAGCAGCGCCTTAGGGGCAGGCGAGCAGTACTTC.

This clonotype qualifies as medium-sized (0.01 to 0.1%). CDR3 in DNA: TGTGCCAGCAGCCCAACGATCGGGTTCACCTACGAGCAGTACTTC. Protein: CASSPTIGFTYEQYF. The gene calls are TRBV7-4 and TRBJ2-7; no clear D gene. The V gene lost 5 bases and the J gene lost 2 bases, with 16 bases spanning the gap. The CDR3 runs to 15 residues. Germline loops: CDR1 SGHVT, CDR2 SQSDAQ.

The chain has TRBV28 and TRBJ1-2, with D unclear. The CDR3 has 11 amino acids. Germline V lookup: CDR1 MDHEN, CDR2 SYDVKM. V was pared by 3 bases and J by 8 bases, with 7 bases between. CDR3 amino acids: CASSFEIGYTF. CDR3 DNA sequence: TGTGCCAGCAGTTTCGAGATCGGCTACACCTTC.

V gene TRBV28 combines with J gene TRBJ2-7; D is unresolved. CDR3 size: 12 residues. The V and J ends lost 4 bases and 0 bases respectively, with 4 bases between them. CDR1 and CDR2 from the germline V gene are MDHEN and SYDVKM. CDR3: CASSSTSYEQYF. The CDR3 DNA follows: TGTGCCAGCAGTTCCACCTCCTACGAGCAGTACTTC.

This chain links TRBV28 with TRBJ1-2; D gene ambiguous. Looked up from germline, CDR1 is MDHEN and CDR2 is SYDVKM. V was clipped by 2 bases and J by 3 bases, with 4 bases between them. This CDR3 spans 12 amino acids. DNA of the CDR3: TGTGCCAGCAGTTTAAAACACTATGGCTACACCTTC. Its protein is CASSLKHYGYTF.

The rearrangement links TRBV12-3 or TRBV12-4 to TRBJ2-3, with 7 bases identical to TRBD2. There are 15 residues in the CDR3. With 5 bases clipped from V and 0 bases from J, the junction kept 5 bases outside the gene matches. CDR3 bases: TGTGCCAGCAGTCCTCTCGGGAGGAGCACAGATACGCAGTATTTT. Translation gives CASSPLGRSTDTQYF.

The V and J genes are TRBV10-3 and TRBJ1-1; the D gene is possibly TRBD1 (5 bases). This CDR3 has 13 amino acids. CDR1 and CDR2 (germline): ENHRY, SYGVKD. The ends were cut back, 4 bases at V and 5 bases at J, with 11 bases in the middle. CDR3 coding DNA: TGTGCCATCAGTGTTGAATCAGGGACTGAAGCTTTCTTT. Translating gives CAISVESGTEAFF.

This clonotype was picked up a small number of times. V usage is TRBV7-8 and J usage is TRBJ1-4; D might be TRBD1 (5 bases). CDR1 is SGHVS and CDR2 is FQNEAQ in the germline V gene. This CDR3 region has 17 residues. Trimming shortened V by 1 base and J by 1 base, and 13 bases separated the two germline ends. In DNA form, the CDR3 reads TGTGCCAGCAGCTTAGTGCGTGGGGGAGGAACTAATGAAAAACTGTTTTTT. Its protein product is CASSLVRGGGTNEKLFF.

This clonotype has just a few counts. The chain couples TRBV12-3 or TRBV12-4 to TRBJ2-1; 7 bases line up with TRBD2. CDR3 size: 12 residues. V lost 5 bases to trimming and J lost 7 bases; unmatched junction nucleotides: 2. This chain's CDR3 is CASSMGLNEQFF. DNA for the CDR3: TGTGCCAGCAGTATGGGACTAAATGAGCAGTTCTTC.

The rearrangement joins TRBV7-8 to TRBJ1-1; no reliable D call. The V and J ends lost 2 bases and 1 base respectively, with 8 bases between them. Germline-derived CDR1 and CDR2 are SGHVS and FQNEAQ. The length of the CDR3 is 14 residues. This CDR3 is CASSLKLGNTEAFF. The DNA of the CDR3 is TGTGCCAGCAGCTTAAAGTTGGGGAACACTGAAGCTTTCTTT.

The V gene is TRBV6-4, the J gene TRBJ2-5, with D perhaps TRBD1 or TRBD2 (5 bases each). V lost 6 bases and J lost 9, with 17 bases in between. This CDR3 has 13 residues. Per the germline V gene, CDR1 is MRHNA and CDR2 is SNTAGT. The CDR3 coding sequence is TGTGCCAGCAGCCGGGACCGAGTCATTGCCCAGTACTTC. This encodes CASSRDRVIAQYF.

The V and J genes are TRBV28 and TRBJ2-1, with 9 bases matching TRBD2. The V and J ends lost 2 bases and 9 bases, in that order; junction bases with no gene match: 8. This CDR3 spans 15 amino acids. Per germline, CDR1 MDHEN and CDR2 SYDVKM. CDR3 region: CASSLEVAGVSEQFF. CDR3 nucleotide sequence: TGTGCCAGCAGTTTAGAGGTAGCGGGAGTATCTGAGCAGTTCTTC.

V gene TRBV12-3 or TRBV12-4 combines with J gene TRBJ1-1; tentatively, D is TRBD1 (5 bases). Trimming left V 6 bases short and J 5 bases short, with 13 bases between. This CDR3 is 13 amino acids long. In nucleotides, the CDR3 is TGTGCCAGCAGCCCAGGGTCTTGGACTGAAGCTTTCTTT. Translation gives CASSPGSWTEAFF.

A single count supports this clonotype. The chain couples TRBV27 to TRBJ2-7, with 13 nucleotides matching TRBD2. This CDR3 is 15 amino acids long. Germline CDR1 reads MNHEY; CDR2 reads SMNVEV (reference sequence). The V gene end was trimmed by 4 bases and the J gene end by 4 bases; junction bases not matched to a gene: 4. CDR3 coding DNA: TGTGCCAGCAGTTCGACTAGCGGGAGGTGGTACGAGCAGTACTTC. This gives the protein CASSSTSGRWYEQYF.

This sequence joins TRBV7-9 and TRBJ1-6; D remains unclear. The germline CDR1 and CDR2 sequences are SEHNR and FQNEAQ (reference sequence). The CDR3 is 14 amino acids. Trimming cost V 2 bases and J 4 bases, with 6 bases left between them. The CDR3 sequence: CASSLLEYNSPLHF. The CDR3 bases are TGTGCCAGCAGCTTATTGGAGTATAATTCACCCCTCCACTTT.

This chain links TRBV19 with TRBJ2-5; tentatively, D is TRBD1 (5 bases). V was trimmed by 1 base and J by 1 base, leaving 7 bases between them. The CDR3 runs to 14 residues. Germline V lookup: CDR1 LNHDA, CDR2 SQIVND (reference sequence). The CDR3 region has the DNA TGTGCCAGTAGTATAGGGACACTCCAAGAGACCCAGTACTTC. Translation: CASSIGTLQETQYF.

The rearrangement joins TRBV28 to TRBJ1-3; D not resolved. CDR3 length: 15 amino acids. CDR1 MDHEN and CDR2 SYDVKM come from the germline V gene. V gave up 5 bases and J gave up 0 bases, with 11 bases separating them. The CDR3 region has the DNA TGTGCCAGCAGTATAGGACGGAACTCTGGAAACACCATATATTTT. As protein: CASSIGRNSGNTIYF.

The chain carries TRBV29-1 and TRBJ2-7; 11 bases are a match to TRBD2. The trim removed 6 bases at V and 7 bases at J, leaving 8 bases unmatched. Germline CDR1 is SQVTM and CDR2 is ANQGSEA. CDR3 size: 13 residues. In nucleotides, the CDR3 is TGCAGCGTAGCCACTAGCGGGAGTGAGGAGCAGTACTTC. Its translation is CSVATSGSEEQYF.

This clonotype was seen once. A junction end diverges from the germline sequence, so it may reflect a read error. The genes are TRBV19 and TRBJ1-2; D gene unclear. The CDR3 loop spans 12 amino acids. In germline, CDR1 is LNHDA, CDR2 SQIVND (reference sequence). CDR3 sequence: CASSMRYGGYTF. The CDR3 nucleotides read TGCGCCAGTAGTATGAGGTATGGAGGCTACACCTTC.

The J gene is TRBJ2-1, the V gene TRBV11-2, with D maybe TRBD2 (6 bases). V lost 4 bases and J 6 bases, leaving 16 bases between the germline ends. This CDR3 spans 15 amino acids. The germline V gene has CDR1 SGHAT and CDR2 FQNNGV. The CDR3 bases are TGTGCCAGCAGCTCGTCAGACCTTAGCGGCAATGAGCAGTTCTTC. It specifies CASSSSDLSGNEQFF.